These 4 T cell receptor beta chains were sequenced from one sample in a study of blood T cell repertoires in COVID-19. Only in-frame clones appear in the TCRdb table, and some are missing; sequencing was by immunoSEQ multiplex PCR. The table includes 100,000 to 110,000 clones, roughly 87% detected once. The sequencing input was peripheral blood. All receptors come from a young man in a cohort sampled during active COVID-19.

This chain uses TRBV27 with TRBJ1-1; TRBD1 matches 9 bases. Germline V gives CDR1 MNHEY, CDR2 SMNVEV (reference sequence). The trim removed 7 bases at V and 1 base at J, leaving 16 bases unmatched. The CDR3 has 18 amino acids. The CDR3 region has the DNA TGTGCCAGCACAAGAGCGTTTGAGACGACAGGGGGGAACACTGAAGCTTTCTTT. The encoded protein is CASTRAFETTGGNTEAFF.

The J gene is TRBJ1-6, the V gene TRBV19, with 7 bases that match TRBD1. Germline assignment: CDR1 LNHDA and CDR2 SQIVND (reference sequence). The CDR3 spans 14 residues. J lost 9 bases, V lost 5 bases, and 7 bases had no gene match. The CDR3 protein is CASSEARGSSPLHF. CDR3 bases: TGTGCCAGTAGTGAGGCCAGGGGGTCTTCACCCCTCCACTTT.

The J gene is TRBJ1-6, the V gene TRBV9, with no clear D. This CDR3 contains 15 residues. CDR1 and CDR2 from the germline V gene are SGDLS and YYNGEE. With 0 bases removed from V and 9 bases from J, the gap between germline ends came to 13 bases. As DNA, the CDR3 is TGTGCCAGCAGCGTAGCCGTCACAGAGGGTTCACCCCTCCACTTT. Its translation is CASSVAVTEGSPLHF. The whole variable domain, filled in from reference TRBV9 and TRBJ1-6, reads DSGVTQTPKHLITATGQRVTLRCSPRSGDLSVYWYQQSLDQGLQFLIQYYNGEERAKGNILERFSAQQFPDLHSELNLSSLELGDSALYFCASSVAVTEGSPLHFGNGTRLTVT.

The chain's CDR3 is CASSLVGGVGNEQFF. The CDR3, as DNA: TGTGCCAGCAGCTTAGTCGGCGGGGTGGGGAATGAGCAGTTCTTC. The chain carries TRBV7-2 and TRBJ2-1; TRBD2 might be the D (6 bases). Germline CDR1 is SGHTA and CDR2 is FQGNSA. The CDR3 consists of 15 residues. V gave up 1 base and J gave up 7 bases, with 14 bases separating them.